These 19 T cell receptor beta chains originate from one sample sequenced in a study of OX40 agonist ivuxolimab in advanced cancers. Profiling relied on immunoSEQ multiplex PCR, and the TCRdb table lists in-frame clones only, not all of them. The table lists around 77,000 clones, around 80% of them singletons. The sequences come from CD4+ or CD8+ T cells sorted from blood, collected in a trial of the OX40 agonist ivuxolimab. These receptors came from an adult with an advanced solid tumor such as melanoma, head and neck, liver or kidney cancer.

The rearrangement links TRBV25-1 to TRBJ1-1; TRBD1 might be the D (6 bases). The CDR3 loop spans 15 amino acids. V lost 6 bases and J lost 1, with 15 bases in between. Looked up from germline, CDR1 is MGHDK and CDR2 is SYGVNS. The CDR3 reads CASRGGNRGNTEAFF. The CDR3 DNA sequence: TGTGCCAGCAGAGGGGGGAATAGGGGGAACACTGAAGCTTTCTTT.

This clone was seen a few times. The chain links TRBV18 to TRBJ1-1; TRBD1 agrees at 8 bases. With 4 bases clipped from V and 5 bases from J, the junction kept 6 bases outside the gene matches. From germline, CDR1 is KGHSH and CDR2 LQKENI. The CDR3 runs 14 residues. The CDR3, as DNA: TGTGCCAGCTCACTGCAGGGGGCGCAGACTGAAGCTTTCTTT. As protein: CASSLQGAQTEAFF.

For the CDR3, the DNA is TGTGCCAGCAGCAGCCGGGGACAGGGAGGCTACGAGCAGTACTTC. Translating it yields CASSSRGQGGYEQYF. The chain links TRBV13 to TRBJ2-7, with 9 bases lining up with TRBD1. The CDR3 totals 15 residues. CDR1 and CDR2 from the germline V gene are PRHDT and FYEKMQ (reference sequence). The V segment lost 5 bases and the J segment 3 bases; nucleotides outside the gene matches: 8.

This chain links TRBV11-2 with TRBJ1-4, with a weak D call TRBD1 (6 bases). The CDR3 is 19 residues long. Trimming left V 4 bases short and J 3 bases short, with 24 bases between. CDR1 SGHAT and CDR2 FQNNGV come from the germline V gene. The CDR3 sequence: CASSSLRDIVSRANEKLFF. The DNA for the CDR3 is TGTGCCAGCAGCTCCCTTCGGGACATTGTTTCTAGGGCTAATGAAAAACTGTTTTTT. Full variable domain (outside the CDR3, taken from reference TRBV11-2 and TRBJ1-4): EAGVAQSPRYKIIEKRQSVAFWCNPISGHATLYWYQQILGQGPKLLIQFQNNGVVDDSQLPKDRFSAERLKGVDSTLKIQPAKLEDSAVYLCASSSLRDIVSRANEKLFFGSGTQLSVL.

The gene calls are TRBV5-1 and TRBJ2-5; no definite D call. Trimming pared 0 bases from V and 2 bases from J, leaving 8 bases between. The CDR3 extends over 14 amino acids. Germline V gene lookup returns CDR1 SGHRS and CDR2 YFSETQ. CDR3 protein: CASSLGQEQETQYF. In DNA, the CDR3 is TGCGCCAGCAGCTTGGGGCAGGAACAAGAGACCCAGTACTTC.

The rearrangement uses TRBV6-5 and TRBJ1-1; 7 bases line up with TRBD1. The germline V gene has CDR1 MNHEY and CDR2 SVGAGI. The trim removed 5 bases at V and 0 bases at J, leaving 0 bases unmatched. The CDR3 covers 13 residues. The CDR3 is CASSGQVNTEAFF. CDR3 bases: TGTGCCAGCAGTGGACAGGTGAACACTGAAGCTTTCTTT.

The chain is built from TRBV27 and TRBJ2-2; D gene uncertain. The CDR3 totals 16 residues. V lost 2 bases to trimming and J lost 2 bases, with 12 bases between them. CDR1 is MNHEY, CDR2 SMNVEV, per germline (reference sequence). DNA for the CDR3: TGTGCCAGCAGTTTAGACCAGTATCCCAACACCGGGGAGCTGTTTTTT. Translation: CASSLDQYPNTGELFF.

This chain joins TRBV2 and TRBJ2-7, with D unclear. CDR1 SNHLY and CDR2 FYNNEI come from the germline V gene. The V end was cut by 2 bases, the J end by 3 bases, with 11 bases between. The CDR3 totals 14 residues. The CDR3 nucleotides are TGTGCCAGCAGTGAAAAGGGTCTGGGCTACGAGCAGTACTTC. As protein: CASSEKGLGYEQYF.

The V gene is TRBV19, the J gene TRBJ1-1, with 8 bases lining up with TRBD1. Trimming cost V 6 bases and J 0 bases; bases outside gene matches: 9. Looked up from germline, CDR1 is LNHDA and CDR2 is SQIVND (reference sequence). The CDR3 totals 16 residues. The CDR3 nucleotides are TGTGCCAGTAGCCAGACAGGGGCCTTCATGAACACTGAAGCTTTCTTT. Its protein product is CASSQTGAFMNTEAFF. Full variable domain (remainder filled in from reference TRBV19 and TRBJ1-1): DGGITQSPKYLFRKEGQNVTLSCEQNLNHDAMYWYRQDPGQGLRLIYYSQIVNDFQKGDIAEGYSVSREKKESFPLTVTSAQKNPTAFYLCASSQTGAFMNTEAFFGQGTRLTVV.

The gene calls are TRBV4-2 and TRBJ1-2; a weak D match, TRBD1 (5 bases). Looked up from germline, CDR1 is LGHNA and CDR2 is YNFKEQ. V was cut by 5 bases and J by 7 bases, with 14 bases left in between. The CDR3 is 13 amino acids. The CDR3 reads CASSLYQGRGYTF. In DNA, the CDR3 is TGTGCCAGCAGCTTGTACCAGGGTCGTGGCTACACCTTC.

This chain links TRBV29-1 with TRBJ1-3, with D unclear. Germline V lookup: CDR1 SQVTM, CDR2 ANQGSEA. This CDR3 has 14 residues. Deletions cut 1 base from V and 4 bases from J, with 11 bases between. This CDR3 reads CSVEAALKGNTIYF. For the CDR3, the DNA is TGCAGCGTTGAAGCCGCCCTAAAGGGAAACACCATATATTTT.

The rearrangement links TRBV5-1 to TRBJ2-7; 8 bases align to TRBD2. The CDR3 has 15 amino acids. V lost 0 bases, J lost 3 bases, and 5 bases stayed unmatched. From germline, CDR1 is SGHRS and CDR2 YFSETQ. CDR3 nucleotides: TGCGCCAGCAGCTTGGCCAGCGGGAGTAGCTACGAGCAGTACTTC. Its translation: CASSLASGSSYEQYF.

The chain joins TRBV5-8 to TRBJ1-3, with D possibly being TRBD1 (6 bases). V lost 0 bases and J lost 4, with 11 bases in between. Germline CDR1 reads SGHTS; CDR2 reads YDEGEE. The CDR3 runs 15 residues. The CDR3 coding sequence is TGTGCCAGCAGCTTGGAGGGGGAATCGGGAAACACCATATATTTT. Its translation: CASSLEGESGNTIYF.

This chain links TRBV10-3 with TRBJ1-1; a possible D gene is TRBD1 (5 bases). Looked up from germline, CDR1 is ENHRY and CDR2 is SYGVKD. Trimming cost V 6 bases and J 4 bases, with 12 bases left between them. This CDR3 contains 13 residues. CDR3 sequence (DNA): TGTGCCATCAGAAGCGACAGATCCACTGAAGCTTTCTTT. It yields the protein CAIRSDRSTEAFF.

This rearrangement joins TRBV19 to TRBJ1-2, with a weak D call TRBD1 (5 bases). CDR1 and CDR2 from the germline V gene are LNHDA and SQIVND (reference sequence). The V gene lost 7 bases and the J gene lost 6 bases, with 21 bases spanning the gap. This CDR3 contains 15 residues. The DNA of the CDR3 is TGTGCCAGTACCCTTCGGGGCAACCAATGGGATGGCTACACCTTC. Protein sequence: CASTLRGNQWDGYTF.

This clone appeared a few times. The chain employs TRBV7-8 and TRBJ2-2; D is undetermined. Germline lookup yields CDR1 SGHVS and CDR2 FQNEAQ. This CDR3 is 15 amino acids long. Deletions cut 5 bases from V and 1 base from J, with 11 bases between. The DNA for the CDR3 is TGTGCCAGCAGCACTCTATACCGGAACACCGGGGAGCTGTTTTTT. This gives the protein CASSTLYRNTGELFF. The whole variable domain, filled in from reference TRBV7-8 and TRBJ2-2, reads GAGVSQSPRYKVAKRGQDVALRCDPISGHVSLFWYQQALGQGPEFLTYFQNEAQLDKSGLPSDRFFAERPEGSVSTLKIQRTQQEDSAVYLCASSTLYRNTGELFFGEGSRLTVL.

J is TRBJ1-1 and V is TRBV7-3; D uncertain. This CDR3 comprises 14 residues. V was shortened by 3 bases and J by 1 base, with 9 bases between the two germline ends. Germline V gene data show CDR1 as SGHTA and CDR2 as FQGTGA. DNA for the CDR3: TGTGCCAGCAGCTTTTCGGCGGGGAACACTGAAGCTTTCTTT. Translated: CASSFSAGNTEAFF.

This CDR3 reads CASIRQGGHTEAFF. The CDR3 region has the DNA TGTGCCAGCATTAGACAGGGGGGTCACACTGAAGCTTTCTTT. The rearrangement links TRBV6-6 to TRBJ1-1; TRBD1 matches 9 bases. The V and J ends lost 7 bases and 3 bases, in that order; junction bases with no gene match: 6. CDR3 size: 14 residues. Germline CDR1 reads MNHNY; CDR2 reads SVGAGI (reference sequence).

By proportion, this clone is medium-sized. This rearrangement joins TRBV7-2 to TRBJ1-6, with TRBD1 matching 9 bases. The CDR3 contains 13 residues. V was pared by 4 bases and J by 13 bases, with 5 bases of the junction left unmatched. Germline-derived CDR1 and CDR2 are SGHTA and FQGNSA. Here the CDR3 reads CASSSDRGQPLHF. The CDR3 DNA reads TGTGCCAGCAGCTCGGACAGGGGCCAGCCCCTCCACTTT.